The source of this TCR beta chain is a study of blood T cell repertoires in COVID-19. CDR3 size: 15 residues. Germline loops: CDR1 MDHEN, CDR2 SYDVKM. V was shortened by 5 bases and J by 1 base, with 14 bases between the two germline ends. Generated by immunoSEQ multiplex PCR, the TCRdb table keeps only in-frame clones and is missing some. The table shows tens of thousands of clones, with approximately 84% occurring only once. This receptor was obtained from a man aged 45 to 65 with active COVID-19. The sample was peripheral blood. V gene TRBV28 combines with J gene TRBJ1-1; D may be TRBD1 (5 bases). The CDR3 is CASSPWGGRNTEAFF. DNA of the CDR3: TGTGCCAGCAGTCCCTGGGGGGGAAGGAACACTGAAGCTTTCTTT.